The 20 T cell receptor beta chains below were found in one sample sequenced in a study of T cells in Graves' hyperthyroidism and ophthalmopathy. RNA transcripts served as the template for amplifying TCR beta CDR3 regions. A first-round RT-PCR of the TCR CDR3 used the HTBI primer set. TCRdb reprocessed the multiplex PCR reads via MiXCR and lists one record per CDR3 protein. The sample holds about 510,000 distinct CDR3 sequences; 40% to 55% are singletons and the top ten take around 44%. The sequenced material came from peripheral blood or thyroid tissue (not recorded which). The receptors stem from an adult woman with Graves' disease, either hyperthyroidism or ophthalmopathy (not recorded which).

This clonotype was observed at least ten times. This chain joins TRBV5-4 and TRBJ1-1; D unclear. Germline lookup yields CDR1 SGHNT and CDR2 YYREEE (reference sequence). The CDR3 loop spans 15 amino acids. V gave up 3 bases and J gave up 4 bases, with 16 bases separating them. In nucleotides, the CDR3 is TGTGCCAGCAGCTCGATAAACTCCAAGGGCACTGAAGCTTTCTTT. Its translation: CASSSINSKGTEAFF.

This clonotype was recorded many times. The genes are TRBV5-1 and TRBJ2-5, with a tentative D call TRBD1 (6 bases). Trimming cost V 4 bases and J 3 bases, with 13 bases left between them. Germline V lookup: CDR1 SGHRS, CDR2 YFSETQ. The CDR3 loop spans 14 amino acids. CDR3 region: CASSQGQLKETQYF. Written as DNA, the CDR3 is TGCGCCAGCAGCCAAGGACAGTTAAAAGAGACCCAGTACTTC.

The CDR3 region is CASIGQGAYEQYF. The CDR3 nucleotides read TGTGCCAGCATTGGACAGGGGGCTTACGAGCAGTACTTC. The gene calls are TRBV6-2 or TRBV6-3 and TRBJ2-7; the match to TRBD1 covers 11 bases. This CDR3 has 13 residues. Trimming removed 7 bases from V and 4 bases from J; junction bases left unmatched: 3. Looked up from germline, CDR1 is MNHEY and CDR2 is SVGEGT.

The CDR3: CATSREGFGNTIYF. For the CDR3, the DNA is TGTGCCACCAGCAGAGAGGGTTTCGGAAACACCATATATTTT. The chain recombines TRBV15 with TRBJ1-3; the D is unclear. From germline, CDR1 is LNHNV and CDR2 YYDKDF (reference sequence). Trimming took off 0 bases at V and 4 bases at J, with 7 bases between the two ends. The CDR3 extends over 14 amino acids.

CDR3: CASSSYQGWYGYTF. In DNA, the CDR3 is TGCGCCAGCAGCTCGTACCAGGGTTGGTATGGCTACACCTTC. J is TRBJ1-2 and V is TRBV5-1, with D possibly matching TRBD1 (5 bases). Deletions cut 3 bases from V and 5 bases from J, with 14 bases between. Germline V gene lookup returns CDR1 SGHRS and CDR2 YFSETQ. The CDR3 is made up of 14 amino acids.

This rearrangement joins TRBV7-8 to TRBJ2-5, with 8 bases lining up with TRBD2. The V gene's germline CDR1 is SGHVS and CDR2 FQNEAQ. The CDR3 has 14 residues. After removal of 4 bases from V and 5 bases from J, the junction contained 6 bases not matched to a gene. The CDR3 coding sequence is TGTGCCAGCAGCTATAGCGGGATCGTCGAGACCCAGTACTTC. Translated, it gives CASSYSGIVETQYF.

The chain is built from TRBV7-2 and TRBJ1-2, with D perhaps matching TRBD1 (5 bases). The CDR3 contains 11 residues. V lost 9 bases to trimming and J lost 6 bases, with 11 bases between them. The germline CDR1 and CDR2 sequences are SGHTA and FQGNSA. The CDR3 sequence is CASSPTDGYTF. The DNA for the CDR3 is TGTGCCAGTAGCCCGACAGATGGCTACACCTTC.

The V gene is TRBV7-9, the J gene TRBJ1-4; 7 nucleotides align to TRBD1. Germline values: CDR1 SEHNR, CDR2 FQNEAQ (reference sequence). The CDR3 consists of 12 residues. The ends lost 5 bases at V and 14 bases at J; junction bases unmatched: 8. CDR3 loop: CASSPAGGSLFF. The CDR3 region has the DNA TGTGCCAGCAGCCCGGCAGGGGGAAGTCTGTTTTTT.

This clonotype was observed many times. This sequence joins TRBV6-6 and TRBJ1-1, with D possibly matching TRBD1 (5 bases). The CDR3 length is 12 residues. Deletions cut 8 bases from V and 10 bases from J, with 17 bases between. From germline, CDR1 is MNHNY and CDR2 SVGAGI (reference sequence). CDR3 DNA: TGTGCCAGCGGCGAGACAGTACGCCGAGCTTTCTTT. Translated, it gives CASGETVRRAFF.

This rearrangement joins TRBV29-1 to TRBJ2-7, with D perhaps TRBD2 (6 bases). The CDR3 length is 14 residues. In germline, CDR1 is SQVTM, CDR2 ANQGSEA. Trimming removed 8 bases at V and 3 bases at J, with 20 bases between. As DNA, the CDR3 is TGCAGCTTGGGGGGTGACAGTCGTGGCTACGAGCAGTACTTC. Its protein product is CSLGGDSRGYEQYF.

The count of this clonotype is one. V gene TRBV11-2 combines with J gene TRBJ2-5; 10 bases agree with TRBD1. Unmatched junction bases numbered 2, after V lost 8 bases and J lost 2 bases. The CDR3 is 13 residues long. CDR1 is SGHAT and CDR2 is FQNNGV in the germline V gene. Here the CDR3 DNA reads TGTGCCAGCGGGGGACAGGGGCAAGAGACCCAGTACTTC. It encodes CASGGQGQETQYF.

The chain uses TRBV7-2 and TRBJ2-7, with TRBD1 identical over 10 bases. The ends lost 5 bases at V and 2 bases at J; junction bases unmatched: 6. The germline CDR1 and CDR2 sequences are SGHTA and FQGNSA. The CDR3 runs to 15 residues. The CDR3 here is CASSPGTGEAYEQYF. CDR3 bases: TGTGCCAGCAGCCCCGGGACAGGGGAAGCCTACGAGCAGTACTTC.

This clonotype came up many times. The chain uses TRBV2 and TRBJ1-5, with D possibly TRBD1 on 5 matching bases. The CDR3 spans 14 residues. CDR1 and CDR2 from the germline V gene are SNHLY and FYNNEI. Trimming took 7 bases from V and 5 from J, leaving 15 bases between them. In nucleotides, the CDR3 is TGTGCCAGCACCGACTGGGGGAAAGATCAGCCCCAGCATTTT. Translated, it gives CASTDWGKDQPQHF.

This clonotype was seen a few times. The genes are TRBV6-5 and TRBJ2-5, with D possibly being TRBD1 (6 bases). This CDR3 comprises 13 residues. Germline V gene sequence: CDR1 MNHEY, CDR2 SVGAGI. With 5 bases removed from V and 9 bases from J, the gap between germline ends came to 16 bases. CDR3 in DNA: TGTGCCAGCAGTGAGGGCCGGTGGGGGCCCCAGTACTTC. Translated, it gives CASSEGRWGPQYF.

This clonotype came up once. This rearrangement joins TRBV24-1 to TRBJ1-2; no reliable D call. The CDR3 has 14 residues. Germline loops: CDR1 KGHDR, CDR2 SFDVKD. Between the trimmed V and J ends, which lost 3 bases and 2 bases, there was a span of 9 bases. CDR3 loop: CATSDRTGNYGYTF. In DNA, the CDR3 is TGTGCCACCAGTGATCGGACGGGCAACTATGGCTACACCTTC.

Remarks on this clonotype: This clone may be a read error of a much larger clone one base away. The missing conserved phenylalanine or tryptophan at the end of this CDR3 makes a read error likely. The rearrangement uses TRBV2 and TRBJ1-1, with 10 bases that match TRBD1. The CDR3 consists of 15 residues. With V trimmed by 7 bases and J by 0 bases, 5 bases remained unmatched. Germline lookup yields CDR1 SNHLY and CDR2 FYNNEI. CDR3 residues: CASTPDRGLNTEAFS. CDR3 DNA: TGTGCCAGCACCCCAGACAGGGGGCTGAACACTGAAGCTTTCTCT.

This clonotype appeared many times. The rearrangement joins TRBV6-5 to TRBJ1-6; TRBD1 is a possible D gene (6 bases). CDR1 is MNHEY and CDR2 is SVGAGI in the germline V gene. Trimming left V 7 bases short and J 6 bases short, with 13 bases between. This CDR3 contains 14 residues. The CDR3: CASMNPGANSPLHF. CDR3 in DNA: TGTGCCAGCATGAATCCAGGGGCTAATTCACCCCTCCACTTT.

The sample holds many counts of this clonotype. In DNA, the CDR3 is TGTGCCAGCAGCCAAGTGTGGGAGACCCAGTACTTC. Translating gives CASSQVWETQYF. The chain recombines TRBV14 with TRBJ2-5; D remains ambiguous. V lost 1 base, J lost 5 bases, and 5 bases lay in between. This CDR3 has 12 residues. Per germline, CDR1 SGHDN and CDR2 FVKESK.

V usage is TRBV5-1 and J usage is TRBJ1-1, with 9 bases matching TRBD1. The CDR3 contains 17 residues. Per the germline V gene, CDR1 is SGHRS and CDR2 is YFSETQ. Trimming took 5 bases from V and 3 from J; bases not matched to a gene: 14. The CDR3 DNA is TGCGCCAGCAGGGGCGCCGGGACAGGGATCTATTACACTGAAGCTTTCTTT. As protein: CASRGAGTGIYYTEAFF.

The rearrangement joins TRBV5-4 to TRBJ2-2, with a tentative D call TRBD2 (6 bases). Trimming stripped 5 bases from V and 3 bases from J, with 14 bases between. Germline loops: CDR1 SGHNT, CDR2 YYREEE (reference sequence). The CDR3 has 15 amino acids. CDR3 sequence: CASRSGEGYTGELFF. The CDR3 DNA reads as TGTGCCAGCAGGTCGGGAGAGGGGTACACCGGGGAGCTGTTTTTT.